The T cell receptor (beta chain) described here comes from a study of T cells after yellow fever vaccination. Findings and limits, study-wide: Contamination by abundant bulk-population clonotypes could be present in FACS-sorted repertoires. Only a small proportion of the clonotypes turned up in both the CD4 and the CD8 compartments, likely arising from convergent recombination. Clones that expanded after primary vaccination mostly reappeared after the booster (96% CD4, roughly 87% CD8).

Making TCR cDNA involved 5'RACE template switching, which added UMIs and a universal primer site. MiXCR was run by TCRdb on the 5' RACE reads, yielding one entry per CDR3 protein. The profile covers nearly 350,000 distinct CDR3 sequences, with roughly 7.5% appearing a single time and 15% to 20% taken by the ten largest. Germline CDR1 and CDR2: LNHNV and YYDKDF (reference sequence). The CDR3 extends over 15 amino acids. V dropped 1 base and J dropped 0 bases, with 8 bases sitting between them. As regards this clonotype: Antigen unknown.

This chain joins TRBV15 and TRBJ2-3; D may match TRBD1 or TRBD2 (5 bases each). The sample in question was PBMCs, obtained about 49 days after the first yellow fever vaccination. This sequence was found in a man in his late teens or twenties who received the YFV17D yellow fever vaccine. The CDR3: CATSRGWGSTDTQYF. CDR3 bases: TGTGCCACCAGCAGAGGGTGGGGGAGCACAGATACGCAGTATTTT.